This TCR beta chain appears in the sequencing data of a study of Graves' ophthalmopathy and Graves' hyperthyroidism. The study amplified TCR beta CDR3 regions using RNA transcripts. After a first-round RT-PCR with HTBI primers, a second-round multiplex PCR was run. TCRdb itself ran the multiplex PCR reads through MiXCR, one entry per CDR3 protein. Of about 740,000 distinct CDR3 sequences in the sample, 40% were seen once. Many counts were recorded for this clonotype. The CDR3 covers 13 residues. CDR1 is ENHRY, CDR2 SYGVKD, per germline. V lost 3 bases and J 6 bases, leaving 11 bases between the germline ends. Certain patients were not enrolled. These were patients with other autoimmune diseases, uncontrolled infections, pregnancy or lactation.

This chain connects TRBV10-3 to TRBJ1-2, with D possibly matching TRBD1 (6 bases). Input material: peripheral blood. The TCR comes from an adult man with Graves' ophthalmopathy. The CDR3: CAISDRGNDGYTF. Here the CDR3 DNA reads TGTGCCATCAGTGACAGGGGCAATGATGGCTACACCTTC.